This TCR beta chain was observed in a study of blood T cell repertoires in COVID-19. Study-level information: Both acute and convalescent COVID-19 samples were obtained from the United States, Italy and Spain. Sources were T cells, B-cell-depleted T cells, or PBMCs; the material itself was cDNA or gDNA.

Of note for this clone: One end of the junction does not line up with germline, which may come from a read error.

The CDR3 is made up of 13 amino acids. Germline V gene sequence: CDR1 MNHNY, CDR2 SVGAGI (reference sequence). Authors' methods: Amplification of reference gene primers provided the estimated nucleated cell counts. Sequenced by immunoSEQ multiplex PCR; TCRdb stores in-frame clones only, minus some. The V and J calls and clone size were taken over from that table, and D and trimming were inferred from the DNA. This table has roughly 150,000 clones, more than 75% appearing once. The sequencing input was peripheral blood. This sequence was found in a man older than 75 with acute or convalescent COVID-19. The rearrangement joins TRBV6-6 to TRBJ2-7; no reliable D call. The CDR3 coding sequence is TGTGCCAGCGGTTACCCCTCTTTTGTAGAGCAGTACTTC. Amino acid sequence: CASGYPSFVEQYF.